Each of the 7 T cell receptor beta chains below was sequenced from the same sample in a study of CD8+ T cells in alopecia areata. Sequencing relied on a cDNA template that was reverse transcribed from extracted RNA. Some clones are missing from TCRdb's copy, which holds only in-frame ones; the method was immunoSEQ multiplex PCR. The sample comprises some 99,000 clones, approximately 60% of which are singletons, and about 14% rests with the top ten. Regarding treatment: oral pan-JAK inhibitor, 5-10 mg twice daily. Source: CD8+ T cells sorted from blood, taken at week 4, from a patient treated with tofacitinib. The receptors derive from a human donor with alopecia areata.

V usage is TRBV7-9 and J usage is TRBJ2-1; weak D call: TRBD2 (6 bases). This CDR3 contains 14 residues. V lost 1 base to trimming and J lost 9 bases, with 13 bases between them. CDR1 is SEHNR, CDR2 FQNEAQ, per germline (reference sequence). CDR3 in amino acids: CASSLDGAGVEQFF. DNA for the CDR3: TGTGCCAGCAGCTTAGATGGAGCGGGCGTTGAGCAGTTCTTC.

The chain combines TRBV9 with TRBJ2-3; 9 positions agree with TRBD2. Losses at the gene ends were 2 bases for V and 3 bases for J; bases not matched to a gene: 4. From germline, CDR1 is SGDLS and CDR2 YYNGEE. The CDR3 totals 15 residues. This chain's CDR3 is CASSVGGGETDTQYF. The CDR3 region has the DNA TGTGCCAGCAGCGTTGGCGGGGGGGAAACAGATACGCAGTATTTT.

This chain uses TRBV4-1 with TRBJ2-5; 12 positions match TRBD2. This CDR3 region has 17 residues. Looked up from germline, CDR1 is MGHRA and CDR2 is YSYEKL. V dropped 3 bases and J dropped 1; count of bases not matched to a gene: 6. CDR3 DNA: TGCGCCAGCAGCCACCCGACTAGCGGGAGCACCCAAGAGACCCAGTACTTC. Protein sequence: CASSHPTSGSTQETQYF.

This rearrangement joins TRBV27 to TRBJ2-7; 8 bases are shared with TRBD1. The germline CDR1 and CDR2 sequences are MNHEY and SMNVEV (reference sequence). This CDR3 has 13 residues. The V gene end was trimmed by 4 bases and the J gene end by 4 bases; junction bases not matched to a gene: 3. CDR3 DNA sequence: TGTGCCAGCAGTTCAGGGGGCTGGTACGAGCAGTACTTC. As protein: CASSSGGWYEQYF.

This clone came up a few times. This chain connects TRBV19 to TRBJ2-1, with D tentatively TRBD2 (5 bases). This CDR3 is built from 14 residues. The germline CDR1 and CDR2 sequences are LNHDA and SQIVND (reference sequence). V gave up 8 bases and J gave up 0 bases, with 11 bases separating them. The CDR3 DNA reads as TGTGCCAGTGCGCCCGGGAACTCCTACAATGAGCAGTTCTTC. Translating gives CASAPGNSYNEQFF. The full variable domain, with the rest looked up from reference TRBV19 and TRBJ2-1, is DGGITQSPKYLFRKEGQNVTLSCEQNLNHDAMYWYRQDPGQGLRLIYYSQIVNDFQKGDIAEGYSVSREKKESFPLTVTSAQKNPTAFYLCASAPGNSYNEQFFGPGTRLTVL.

The CDR3 loop is CASSLPGTEQFF. The CDR3 region has the DNA TGTGCCAGCAGTTTACCCGGGACTGAGCAGTTCTTC. The chain combines TRBV27 with TRBJ2-1; D possibly uses TRBD1 or TRBD2 (5 bases each). V dropped 2 bases and J dropped 9 bases, with 8 bases sitting between them. This CDR3 is 12 amino acids long. Germline CDR1 MNHEY, CDR2 SMNVEV (reference sequence).

The chain employs TRBV7-9 and TRBJ2-7, with a tentative D call TRBD2 (5 bases). The V gene's germline CDR1 is SEHNR and CDR2 FQNEAQ (reference sequence). V was clipped by 2 bases and J by 7 bases, with 12 bases between them. This CDR3 has 13 residues. CDR3 DNA sequence: TGTGCCAGCAGCTTACCCCCAAGAGGGGAGCAGTACTTC. Encoded protein: CASSLPPRGEQYF.